This T cell receptor (beta chain) was observed in a study of blood T cells in healthy people across ages. This clonotype appeared a few times. Next came a second PCR, run for about 7 to 12 cycles, which used a sample-barcoded 5' primer along with a J-beta primer mix. TCRdb recomputed calls from the 5' RACE reads with MiXCR, one row per CDR3 protein. Found here are 1,500,000 or so distinct CDR3 sequences, approximately 39% of them singletons; the top ten hold 4%. The TCR comes from a woman between 18 and 30 years old in good health. Sequencing was performed on blood.

The CDR3 DNA reads TGTGCCAGCAGAACGGACAGTCTGAGCAATCAGCCCCAGCATTTT. Translated: CASRTDSLSNQPQHF. The V call is TRBV12-3 or TRBV12-4, the J call TRBJ1-5; TRBD1 might be the D (6 bases). With 6 bases removed from V and 1 base from J, the gap between germline ends came to 13 bases. The CDR3 length is 15 residues.